Here is one TCR beta chain with its context. Its antigen specificity is not known. Per-base qualities were not stored, and no clone one base away is much larger. This entry is derived from a study of memory CD4+ T cells and cytomegalovirus serostatus (dated by TCRdb to between 2019 and 2020). Regarding the study in general: The cohort included approximately 35 healthy adults from Belgium, of whom 9 were CMV seropositive and 24 were CMV seronegative. The study sequenced CD4+ memory TCRbeta repertoires of a Belgian cohort with known cytomegalovirus serostatus to replicate a published TCR-based CMV serostatus classifier. What the research found in general, with its limitations: A median bootstrapped AUC of 0.95 with a 95% CI of 0.76-1.00 was achieved on the Belgian cohort by the original-framework classifier. Among the 150 to 200 previously reported CMV-associated TCRbeta sequences, approximately 70 showed up in the CD4+ memory repertoires, with each one found in between one and five individuals. Only CD4+CD45RO+ memory cells were sequenced, unlike the original study, which covered naive and memory CD4+ and CD8+ populations. The results were interpreted as suggesting that the CMV-associated TCR signature is largely present in the CD4+ memory repertoire. For predicting CMV serostatus, the median bootstrapped AUC was approximately 0.95 using the original framework and about 0.9 using a US-trained random forest.

Genomic DNA was extracted from sorted cells with the Quick-DNA Microprep Kit. Amplification of TCRbeta DNA was done with the immunoSEQ hsTCRbeta kit, following the protocol from the manufacturer. TCRbeta libraries were sequenced on an Illumina MiSeq instrument. In the source study's methods: Following removal of out-of-frame sequences, about 2,200,000 distinct TCRbeta sequences were retained, with an average of about 70,000 per individual. Two values were used to score each individual: the count of 150 to 200 previously reported CMV-associated TCRbeta sequences and the total count of productive distinct TCRbeta sequences. A beta-binomial model was reimplemented in Python, and scikit-learn random forests with default parameters were trained on US cohort data. Classifier performance on the Belgian cohort was summarized as median AUC with percentile confidence intervals over 10,000 bootstrap iterations. As stored in TCRdb, this immuneACCESS dataset retains in-frame rearrangements with V and J assigned. A fraction of the clones does not appear; measured against another copy, unresolved V genes explain less than half of the discrepancy, and the remainder lacks a known reason. Clone size and V and J calls were adopted from that table, with D and trimming inferred from the DNA. The sample yields about 75,000 clones; roughly three quarters were counted once. The top ten clones comprise around 2.6% of the sample.

V is pared back by 4 bases and J by 0 bases, with 12 bases lying between the germline termini. The CDR3 has 15 amino acids, counting the end cysteine and phenylalanine. Only CDR3 DNA remains: 45 bases, in frame from the first base. The germline V gene yields SGHTA for CDR1 and FQGNSA for CDR2. Single viable CD3+CD4+CD8-CD45RO+ cells were sorted as memory CD4+ T cells on a FACSAria II. CMV serostatus was determined using a Roche Elecsys assay that detects serum IgG against CMV pp150, pp28, p38 and p52. After the samples were thawed, total CD4+ T cells were enriched through positive selection using CD4 magnetic microbeads. Samples originated from another study that specifically interrogated the CD4+ T cell memory repertoire. Peripheral blood mononuclear cells were isolated and cryopreserved according to standard operating procedures, and serum was stored at -80 degrees C. The staining used CD3-PerCP (BW264/56), CD4-APC (RPA-T4), CD45RO-PE (UCHT1) and CD8-Pacific Orange (3B5) antibodies, and Sytox blue was used to exclude non-viable cells.

The sequencing sample was made of memory CD4+ T cells from blood. The receptor chain draws on TRBV7-2 and TRBJ2-5; no D segment can be confidently identified. The receptor was derived from an adult in good health and CMV-seropositive. Read as DNA, the sequence is TGTGCCAGCAGCTCTTCCCCGCACTACCAAGAGACCCAGTACTTC. Translated, this is CASSSSPHYQETQYF. The full variable domain, completed from the reference TRBV7-2 and TRBJ2-5 proteins outside the CDR3, reads GAGVSQSPSNKVTEKGKDVELRCDPISGHTALYWYRQSLGQGLEFLIYFQGNSAPDKSGLPSDRFSAERTGGSVSTLTIQRTQQEDSAVYLCASSSSPHYQETQYFGPGTRLLVL.